The clone carrying this TCR beta chain was seen at least ten times. The antigen is not known. All patients were treatment-naive before thyroid surgery. As processed by the authors: Using the CDR3 differences seen across clinicopathological groups, the authors built a distant-metastasis classifier for papillary thyroid cancer, which was meant to discriminate distant-metastatic patients. TCRdb re-clonotyped the PCR reads via MiXCR. What appears here as the V and J calls and clone size reflects TCRdb's work, not the paper's. Of 20,000 to 25,000 clones in the sample, 9.5% to 13% were seen once. These data belong to a study of metastatic and nonmetastatic thyroid tumors. Background on the study: Samples came from malignant and benign thyroid patients, and repertoires were compared across blood and tumor or nodule tissue. Findings of the study overall: Relative to benign nodules, malignant thyroid tumors were reportedly characterized by significantly elevated TCR beta diversity in blood and tumor.

Trimming removed 0 bases from V and 5 bases from J, with 6 bases in between. The V gene's germline CDR1 is SGDLS and CDR2 YYNGEE. CDR3 size: 12 residues. The clonotype was recovered from a female donor with papillary thyroid cancer or a benign thyroid nodule (not recorded which). Some clones in this sample may be carry-over from other donors' samples. V usage is TRBV9 and J usage is TRBJ2-7; perhaps TRBD1 as D (5 bases). The sequenced sample consisted of blood. CDR3 sequence reads: CASSVEGDEQYF. CDR3 bases: TGTGCCAGCAGCGTAGAAGGGGACGAGCAGTACTTC.